The source of this TCR beta chain is a study of T cell clonotyping in hematopoietic cell transplantation. Of note for this clone: Its antigen is unidentified.

TCRdb keeps only in-frame clones here, not all; method: immunoSEQ multiplex PCR. Here the sample spans about 69,000 clones, around 94% being singletons. Study findings and constraints: Pathologically expanded recipient clonotypes increased progressively from day 30 to day 180 as diversity fell. Broader posttransplant TCR repertoire diversity was predicted by graft donor and pretransplant recipient Inverse Simpson Index values. At the given depth, recipient repertoires were over 95% de novo clonotypes. Without cell sorting, CD4 versus CD8 contributions remain unresolved.

The CDR3 sequence is 15 residues long. With 6 bases clipped from V and 4 bases from J, the junction kept 7 bases outside the gene matches. Germline V CDR1 and CDR2: SNHLY, FYNNEI. Input material: peripheral blood mononuclear cells. This TCR came from a man between 50 and 59 years old in good health. Some clones in this sample may be carry-over from other donors' samples. This chain connects TRBV2 to TRBJ2-1; 9 bases match TRBD2. CDR3 sequence reads: CASSLAGTGYNEQFF. The DNA of the CDR3 is TGTGCCAGCAGCCTAGCGGGAACGGGATACAATGAGCAGTTCTTC.